Below are 17 T cell receptor beta chains sequenced from a single sample in a study of post-analysis software for immune sequencing data. Study-level results: When patients were compared with controls, roughly five TRBV segments were more frequent, TRBV5-6, TRBV5-1 and TRBV20-1 among them.

No antigen has been identified for these receptors. Researchers reported that TCR beta cDNA libraries carried unique molecular identifiers. TCRdb reprocessed the PCR reads via MiXCR and lists one record per CDR3 protein. The sample consists of roughly 540,000 distinct CDR3 sequences, approximately 34% of them appearing once. Sequenced sample: blood. These receptors came from a girl aged 2 to 17 with multiple sclerosis.

This clonotype showed up many times. The chain joins TRBV11-2 to TRBJ2-1, with 7 nucleotides matching TRBD1. Germline V CDR1 and CDR2: SGHAT, FQNNGV. This CDR3 spans 16 amino acids. V lost 6 bases, J lost 7 bases, and 15 bases stayed unmatched. CDR3 nucleotides: TGTGCCAGCAGGTTAAGAGGGGGCGCATATAGAAATGAGCAGTTCTTC. This translates into CASRLRGGAYRNEQFF.

This clonotype was detected many times. The rearrangement joins TRBV7-2 to TRBJ1-6; D unclear. V was trimmed by 4 bases and J by 10 bases, leaving 17 bases between them. Germline CDR1 and CDR2: SGHTA and FQGNSA. The CDR3 covers 15 residues. CDR3: CASSSGLVYNSPLHF. As DNA, the CDR3 is TGTGCCAGCAGCTCTGGCTTGGTTTACAACTCACCCCTCCACTTT.

About this clonotype itself: An end of the junction does not agree with germline; a read error may underlie this. The chain recombines TRBV6-5 with TRBJ2-1, with D unclear. Per the germline V gene, CDR1 is MNHEY and CDR2 is SVGAGI. This CDR3 region has 11 residues. Here the CDR3 DNA reads TGTGCCAGCAGCATGGGGAATGGGCAGTTCTTC. Encoded protein: CASSMGNGQFF.

The rearrangement joins TRBV24-1 to TRBJ2-1, with 11 bases lining up with TRBD1. V shed 3 bases, J shed 3 bases, and the junction held 3 bases outside the gene matches. The CDR3 is 16 residues long. CDR1 KGHDR and CDR2 SFDVKD come from the germline V gene. CDR3 in DNA: TGTGCCACCAGTGATCGGACAGGGGGCAACTACAATGAGCAGTTCTTC. It codes for CATSDRTGGNYNEQFF.

The genes are TRBV5-1 and TRBJ2-3, with TRBD1 matching 7 bases. Germline CDR1 reads SGHRS; CDR2 reads YFSETQ. The CDR3 totals 11 residues. V was clipped by 4 bases and J by 9 bases; unmatched bases: 2. CDR3 sequence reads: CASSDRATQYF. Written as DNA, the CDR3 is TGCGCCAGCAGCGACAGGGCGACGCAGTATTTT.

About this clonotype itself: Because the CDR3 is missing its conserved closing phenylalanine or tryptophan, this is likely a read error. The chain links TRBV20-1 to TRBJ2-1; 8 positions match TRBD2. Per the germline V gene, CDR1 is DFQATT and CDR2 is SNEGSKA (reference sequence). The CDR3 is 17 residues long. The V gene end was trimmed by 1 base and the J gene end by 0 bases; junction bases not matched to a gene: 8. The CDR3 DNA sequence: TGCAGTGCTAGAGTCCTAGCGGGCCTGAGCTCCTACAATGAGCAGTTCGTC. This translates into CSARVLAGLSSYNEQFV.

The rearrangement links TRBV6-2 or TRBV6-3 to TRBJ1-3; D is perhaps TRBD1 (6 bases). The germline V gene has CDR1 MNHEY and CDR2 SVGEGT. V dropped 7 bases and J dropped 0 bases, with 19 bases sitting between them. This CDR3 spans 17 amino acids. CDR3 nucleotides: TGTGCCAGCACCACCGCTACAGGGACCGGCTCTGGAAACACCATATATTTT. Amino acid sequence: CASTTATGTGSGNTIYF.

A few counts support this clonotype. This chain links TRBV7-2 with TRBJ1-5; no reliable D call. The CDR3 covers 16 residues. In germline, CDR1 is SGHTA, CDR2 FQGNSA. Between the trimmed V and J ends, which lost 1 base and 0 bases, there was a span of 10 bases. The CDR3 protein is CASSLVAGYSNQPQHF. The CDR3 nucleotides read TGTGCCAGCAGCTTAGTCGCTGGATATAGCAATCAGCCCCAGCATTTT.

J is TRBJ2-7 and V is TRBV3-1; possibly TRBD1 for D (5 bases). The length of the CDR3 is 12 residues. V was cut by 3 bases and J by 7 bases, with 10 bases left in between. Germline values: CDR1 LGHDT, CDR2 YNNKEL (reference sequence). The CDR3 bases are TGTGCCAGCAGCCATAGGGGTACGGAGCAGTACTTC. Its protein is CASSHRGTEQYF.

This clonotype is a singleton in its sample. The chain is built from TRBV20-1 and TRBJ2-2; the D is unclear. This CDR3 has 12 residues. The germline gives CDR1 DFQATT, CDR2 SNEGSKA (reference sequence). V was pared by 5 bases and J by 2 bases, with 6 bases between. Here the CDR3 reads CSAPRNTGELFF. CDR3 sequence (DNA): TGCAGTGCTCCTCGTAACACCGGGGAGCTGTTTTTT.

The V call is TRBV3-1, the J call TRBJ1-1; D ambiguous. CDR1 and CDR2 from the germline V gene are LGHDT and YNNKEL (reference sequence). The CDR3 consists of 12 residues. V shed 2 bases and J shed 4 bases, with 5 bases lying between them. CDR3: CASSQRATEAFF. For the CDR3, the DNA is TGTGCCAGCAGCCAAAGGGCCACTGAAGCTTTCTTT. Filled out from reference TRBV3-1 and TRBJ1-1, the complete variable domain reads DTAVSQTPKYLVTQMGNDKSIKCEQNLGHDTMYWYKQDSKKFLKIMFSYNNKELIINETVPNRFSPKSPDKAHLNLHINSLELGDSAVYFCASSQRATEAFFGQGTRLTVV.

There are a few counts of this clonotype. This rearrangement joins TRBV12-3 or TRBV12-4 to TRBJ2-3; D unclear. V lost 2 bases and J lost 7, with 10 bases in between. The CDR3 runs 13 residues. CDR3 sequence: CASSLRSSNTQYF. CDR3 bases: TGTGCCAGCAGTTTACGGTCCTCGAATACGCAGTATTTT.

The chain joins TRBV7-2 to TRBJ2-7; no clear D. The germline V gene encodes CDR1 SGHTA and CDR2 FQGNSA. The CDR3 is 15 residues long. The V end lost 2 bases, the J end lost 0 bases, and 11 bases lay between the germline ends. The DNA for the CDR3 is TGTGCCAGCAGCTTATCGTTCAACAGCTCCTACGAGCAGTACTTC. Its translation is CASSLSFNSSYEQYF.

This clonotype appeared a few times. The genes are TRBV3-1 and TRBJ2-3, with 9 bases identical to TRBD1. The CDR3 has 15 residues. The V gene end was trimmed by 3 bases and the J gene end by 3 bases; junction bases not matched to a gene: 4. CDR1 LGHDT and CDR2 YNNKEL come from the germline V gene (reference sequence). CDR3 coding DNA: TGTGCCAGCAGCCATACCGGGACAGGGACAGATACGCAGTATTTT. Its protein product is CASSHTGTGTDTQYF.

The chain joins TRBV27 to TRBJ1-2, with TRBD1 matching over 10 bases. The V gene end was trimmed by 6 bases and the J gene end by 4 bases; junction bases not matched to a gene: 8. This CDR3 spans 15 amino acids. Germline V CDR1 and CDR2: MNHEY, SMNVEV (reference sequence). In DNA, the CDR3 is TGTGCCAGCAGCACGACAGGGGGCGAGGGCTATGGCTACACCTTC. Amino acid sequence: CASSTTGGEGYGYTF.

This clonotype was observed a few times. V and J are TRBV20-1 and TRBJ2-5; 7 nucleotides align to TRBD2. The germline V gene encodes CDR1 DFQATT and CDR2 SNEGSKA (reference sequence). CDR3 length: 13 residues. Germline trimming cut 5 bases from V and 2 bases from J; bases unmatched to any gene: 5. CDR3 residues: CSAYGGSQETQYF. The CDR3 bases are TGCAGTGCTTACGGGGGGAGTCAAGAGACCCAGTACTTC.

This clonotype turned up a few times. The gene calls are TRBV20-1 and TRBJ2-5, with 7 bases that match TRBD1. The CDR3 covers 14 residues. Losses at the gene ends were 1 base for V and 2 bases for J; bases not matched to a gene: 4. Germline CDR1 DFQATT, CDR2 SNEGSKA (reference sequence). CDR3 in amino acids: CSARGQGIQETQYF. In DNA, the CDR3 is TGCAGTGCTAGAGGACAGGGAATACAAGAGACCCAGTACTTC.